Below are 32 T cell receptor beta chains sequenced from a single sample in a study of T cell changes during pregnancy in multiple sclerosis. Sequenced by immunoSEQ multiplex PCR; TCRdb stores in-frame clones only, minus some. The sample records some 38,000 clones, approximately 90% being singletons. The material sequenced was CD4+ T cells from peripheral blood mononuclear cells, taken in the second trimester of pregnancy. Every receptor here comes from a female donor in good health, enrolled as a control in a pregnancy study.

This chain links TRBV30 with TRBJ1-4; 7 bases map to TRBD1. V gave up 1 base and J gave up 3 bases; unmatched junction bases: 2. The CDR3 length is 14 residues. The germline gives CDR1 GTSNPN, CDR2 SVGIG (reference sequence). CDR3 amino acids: CAWSARGANEKLFF. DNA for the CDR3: TGTGCCTGGAGTGCCAGGGGGGCTAATGAAAAACTGTTTTTT.

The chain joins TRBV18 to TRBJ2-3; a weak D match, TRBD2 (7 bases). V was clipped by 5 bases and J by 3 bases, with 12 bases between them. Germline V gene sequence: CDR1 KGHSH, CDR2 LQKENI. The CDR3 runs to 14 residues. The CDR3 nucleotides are TGTGCCAGCTCAAGGGGGGGCCTGACAGATACGCAGTATTTT. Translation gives CASSRGGLTDTQYF.

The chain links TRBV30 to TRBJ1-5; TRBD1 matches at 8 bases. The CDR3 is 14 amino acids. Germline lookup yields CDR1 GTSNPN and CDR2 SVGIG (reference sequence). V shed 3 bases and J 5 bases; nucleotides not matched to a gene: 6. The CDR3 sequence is CAWSDRQGHQPQHF. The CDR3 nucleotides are TGTGCCTGGAGCGACCGACAGGGGCATCAGCCCCAGCATTTT.

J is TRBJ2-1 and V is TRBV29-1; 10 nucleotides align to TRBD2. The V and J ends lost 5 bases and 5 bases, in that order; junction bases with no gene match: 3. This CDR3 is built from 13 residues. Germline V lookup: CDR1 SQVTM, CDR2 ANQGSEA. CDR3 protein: CSVLAGGNNEQFF. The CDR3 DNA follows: TGCAGCGTTTTAGCGGGGGGTAACAATGAGCAGTTCTTC.

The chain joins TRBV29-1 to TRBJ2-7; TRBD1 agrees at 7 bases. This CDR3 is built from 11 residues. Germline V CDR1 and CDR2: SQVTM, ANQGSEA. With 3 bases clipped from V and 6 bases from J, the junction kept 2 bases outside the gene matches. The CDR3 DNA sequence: TGCAGCGTTGAGAACAGGGGCGAGCAGTACTTC. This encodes CSVENRGEQYF.

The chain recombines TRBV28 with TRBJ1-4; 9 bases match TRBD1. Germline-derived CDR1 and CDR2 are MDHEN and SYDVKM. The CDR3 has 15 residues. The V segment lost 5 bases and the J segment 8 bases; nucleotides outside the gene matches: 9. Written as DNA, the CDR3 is TGTGCCAGCAGTGGGTCCGGGACAGGGTACGAAAAACTGTTTTTT. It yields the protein CASSGSGTGYEKLFF.

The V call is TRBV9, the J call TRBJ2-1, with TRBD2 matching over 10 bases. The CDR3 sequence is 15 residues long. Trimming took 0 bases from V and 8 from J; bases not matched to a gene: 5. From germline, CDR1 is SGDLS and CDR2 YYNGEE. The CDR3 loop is CASSVGPSGRDEQFF. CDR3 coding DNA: TGTGCCAGCAGCGTAGGTCCCAGCGGGAGGGATGAGCAGTTCTTC.

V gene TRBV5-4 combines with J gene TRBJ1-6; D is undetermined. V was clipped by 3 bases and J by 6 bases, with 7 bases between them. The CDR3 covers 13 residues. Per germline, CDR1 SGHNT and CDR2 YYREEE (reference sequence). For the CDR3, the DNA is TGTGCCAGCAGCTCGGGTCCTAATTCACCCCTCCACTTT. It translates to CASSSGPNSPLHF.

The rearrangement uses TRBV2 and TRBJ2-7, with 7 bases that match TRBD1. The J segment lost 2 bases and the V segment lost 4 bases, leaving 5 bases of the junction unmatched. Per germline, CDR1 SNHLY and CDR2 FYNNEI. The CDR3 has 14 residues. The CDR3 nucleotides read TGTGCCAGCAGTGTAGGGGGCAGCACCTACGAGCAGTACTTC. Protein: CASSVGGSTYEQYF.

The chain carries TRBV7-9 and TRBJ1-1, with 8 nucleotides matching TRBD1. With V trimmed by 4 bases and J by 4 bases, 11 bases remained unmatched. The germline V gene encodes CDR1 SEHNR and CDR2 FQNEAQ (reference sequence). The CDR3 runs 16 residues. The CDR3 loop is CASSSRTGKGGTEAFF. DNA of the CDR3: TGTGCCAGCAGCTCAAGGACAGGGAAGGGCGGCACTGAAGCTTTCTTT. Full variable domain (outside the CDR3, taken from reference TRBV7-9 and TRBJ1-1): DTGVSQNPRHKITKRGQNVTFRCDPISEHNRLYWYRQTLGQGPEFLTYFQNEAQLEKSRLLSDRFSAERPKGSFSTLEIQRTEQGDSAMYLCASSSRTGKGGTEAFFGQGTRLTVV.

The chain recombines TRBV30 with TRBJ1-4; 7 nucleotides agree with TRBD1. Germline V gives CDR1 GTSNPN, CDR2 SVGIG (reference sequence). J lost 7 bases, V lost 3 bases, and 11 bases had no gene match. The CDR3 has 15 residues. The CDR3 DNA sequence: TGTGCCTGGAGCGCTCCGGGACAGCGGTTTGAAAAACTGTTTTTT. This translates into CAWSAPGQRFEKLFF.

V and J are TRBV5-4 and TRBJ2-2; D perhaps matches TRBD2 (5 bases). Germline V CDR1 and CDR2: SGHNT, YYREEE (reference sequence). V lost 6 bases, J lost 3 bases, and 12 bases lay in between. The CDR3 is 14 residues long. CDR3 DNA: TGTGCCAGCACCAAAACCGGGGACACCGGGGAGCTGTTTTTT. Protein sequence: CASTKTGDTGELFF.

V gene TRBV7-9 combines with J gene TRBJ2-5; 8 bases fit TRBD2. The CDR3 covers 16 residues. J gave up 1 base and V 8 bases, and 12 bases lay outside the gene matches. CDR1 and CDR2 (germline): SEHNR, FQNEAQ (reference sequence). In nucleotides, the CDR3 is TGTGCCAGCCGAGCAGGCACAGCGGGGGCCCAAGAGACCCAGTACTTC. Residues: CASRAGTAGAQETQYF.

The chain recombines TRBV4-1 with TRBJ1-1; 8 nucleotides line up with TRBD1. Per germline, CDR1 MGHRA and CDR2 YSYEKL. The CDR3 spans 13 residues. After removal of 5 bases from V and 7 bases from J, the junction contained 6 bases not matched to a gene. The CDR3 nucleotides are TGCGCCAGCAGCAAATTACAGGGGGTTGAAGCTTTCTTT. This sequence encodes CASSKLQGVEAFF.

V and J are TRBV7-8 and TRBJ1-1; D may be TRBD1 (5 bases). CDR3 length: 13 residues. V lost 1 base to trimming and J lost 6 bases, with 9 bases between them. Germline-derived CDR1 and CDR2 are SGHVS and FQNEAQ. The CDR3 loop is CASSLETVAEAFF. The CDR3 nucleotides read TGTGCCAGCAGCTTAGAGACAGTGGCTGAAGCTTTCTTT.

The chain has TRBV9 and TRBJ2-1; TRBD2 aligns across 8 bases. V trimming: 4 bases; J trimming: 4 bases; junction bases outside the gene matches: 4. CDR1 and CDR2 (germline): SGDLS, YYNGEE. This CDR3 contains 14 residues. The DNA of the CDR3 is TGTGCCAGCAGCCCCCAGCGGGGGTACAATGAGCAGTTCTTC. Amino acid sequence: CASSPQRGYNEQFF.

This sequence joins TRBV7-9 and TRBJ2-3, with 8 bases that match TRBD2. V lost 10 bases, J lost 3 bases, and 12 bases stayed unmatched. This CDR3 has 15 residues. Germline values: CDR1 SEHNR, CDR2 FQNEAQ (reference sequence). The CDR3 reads CAIKTLAVMTDTQYF. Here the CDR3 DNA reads TGTGCCATAAAAACACTAGCGGTAATGACAGATACGCAGTATTTT. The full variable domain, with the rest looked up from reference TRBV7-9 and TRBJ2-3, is DTGVSQNPRHKITKRGQNVTFRCDPISEHNRLYWYRQTLGQGPEFLTYFQNEAQLEKSRLLSDRFSAERPKGSFSTLEIQRTEQGDSAMYLCAIKTLAVMTDTQYFGPGTRLTVL.

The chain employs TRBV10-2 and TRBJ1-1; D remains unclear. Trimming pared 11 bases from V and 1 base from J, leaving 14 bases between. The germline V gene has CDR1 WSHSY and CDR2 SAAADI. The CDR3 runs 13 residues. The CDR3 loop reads CAAQRAKNTEAFF. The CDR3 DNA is TGCGCCGCCCAGCGGGCCAAGAACACTGAAGCTTTCTTT.

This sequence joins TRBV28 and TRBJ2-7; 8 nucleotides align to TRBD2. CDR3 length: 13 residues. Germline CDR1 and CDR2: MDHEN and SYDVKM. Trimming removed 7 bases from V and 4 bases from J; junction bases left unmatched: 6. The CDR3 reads CASTPGGAYEQYF. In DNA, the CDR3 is TGTGCCAGCACCCCGGGAGGGGCTTACGAGCAGTACTTC.

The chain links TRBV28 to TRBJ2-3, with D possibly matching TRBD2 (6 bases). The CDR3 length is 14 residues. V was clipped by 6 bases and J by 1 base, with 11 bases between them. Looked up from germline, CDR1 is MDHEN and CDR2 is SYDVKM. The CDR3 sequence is CASREGGGTDTQYF. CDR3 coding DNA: TGTGCCAGCAGGGAGGGTGGGGGCACAGATACGCAGTATTTT.

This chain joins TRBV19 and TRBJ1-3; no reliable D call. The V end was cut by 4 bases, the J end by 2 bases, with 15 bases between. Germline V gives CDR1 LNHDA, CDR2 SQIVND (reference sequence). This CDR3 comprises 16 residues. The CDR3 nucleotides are TGTGCCAGTAGTAGCGTTAACCGGAGAGCTGGAAACACCATATATTTT. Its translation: CASSSVNRRAGNTIYF.

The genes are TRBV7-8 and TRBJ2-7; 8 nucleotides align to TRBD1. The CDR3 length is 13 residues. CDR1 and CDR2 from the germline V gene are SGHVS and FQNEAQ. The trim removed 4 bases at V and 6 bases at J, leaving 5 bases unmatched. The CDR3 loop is CASSSTDRAEQYF. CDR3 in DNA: TGTGCCAGCAGCTCCACGGACAGGGCCGAGCAGTACTTC.

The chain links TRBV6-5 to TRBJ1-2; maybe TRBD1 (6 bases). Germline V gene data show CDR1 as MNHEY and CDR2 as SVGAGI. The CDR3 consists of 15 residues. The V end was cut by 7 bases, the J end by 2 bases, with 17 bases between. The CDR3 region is CASTRGGAGNYGYTF. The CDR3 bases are TGTGCCAGCACCCGGGGGGGGGCAGGGAACTATGGCTACACCTTC.

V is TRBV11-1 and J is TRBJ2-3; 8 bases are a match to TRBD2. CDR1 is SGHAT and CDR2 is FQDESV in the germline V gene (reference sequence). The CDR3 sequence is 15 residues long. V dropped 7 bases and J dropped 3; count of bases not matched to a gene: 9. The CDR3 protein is CASTGGGGTTDTQYF. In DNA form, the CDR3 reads TGTGCCAGCACCGGAGGCGGGGGGACGACAGATACGCAGTATTTT.

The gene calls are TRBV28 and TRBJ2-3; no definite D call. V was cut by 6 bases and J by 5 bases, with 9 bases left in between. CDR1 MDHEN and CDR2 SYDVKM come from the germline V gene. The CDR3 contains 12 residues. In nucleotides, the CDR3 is TGTGCCAGCAGCCGTTACATAGATACGCAGTATTTT. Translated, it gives CASSRYIDTQYF.

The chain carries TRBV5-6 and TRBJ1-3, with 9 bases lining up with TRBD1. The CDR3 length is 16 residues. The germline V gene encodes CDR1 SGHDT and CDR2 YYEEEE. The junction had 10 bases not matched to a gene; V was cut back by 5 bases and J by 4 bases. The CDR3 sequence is CASSLPGQGVGNTIYF. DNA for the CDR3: TGTGCCAGCAGTTTACCGGGACAGGGTGTCGGAAACACCATATATTTT. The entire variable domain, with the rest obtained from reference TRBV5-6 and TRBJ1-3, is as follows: DAGVTQSPTHLIKTRGQQVTLRCSPKSGHDTVSWYQQALGQGPQFIFQYYEEEERQRGNFPDRFSGHQFPNYSSELNVNALLLGDSALYLCASSLPGQGVGNTIYFGEGSWLTVV.

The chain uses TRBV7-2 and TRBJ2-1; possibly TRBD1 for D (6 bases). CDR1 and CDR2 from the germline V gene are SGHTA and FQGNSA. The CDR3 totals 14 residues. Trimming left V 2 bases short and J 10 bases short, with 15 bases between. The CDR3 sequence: CASSLNRASEEQFF. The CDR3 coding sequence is TGTGCCAGCAGCTTAAACAGGGCGTCGGAAGAGCAGTTCTTC.

CDR3 protein: CASSLAGRGRLNEQFF. CDR3 DNA: TGTGCCAGCAGCTTAGCTGGCAGGGGAAGGTTGAATGAGCAGTTCTTC. The chain has TRBV7-2 and TRBJ2-1; D is possibly TRBD1 (6 bases). V shed 0 bases and J shed 7 bases, with 16 bases lying between them. The germline gives CDR1 SGHTA, CDR2 FQGNSA. The CDR3 totals 16 residues.

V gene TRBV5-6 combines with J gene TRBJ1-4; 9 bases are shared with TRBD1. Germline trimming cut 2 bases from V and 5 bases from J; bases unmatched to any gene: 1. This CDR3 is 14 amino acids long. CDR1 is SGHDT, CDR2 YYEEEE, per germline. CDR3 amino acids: CASSFGQGNEKLFF. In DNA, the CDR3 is TGTGCCAGCAGCTTTGGACAGGGGAATGAAAAACTGTTTTTT. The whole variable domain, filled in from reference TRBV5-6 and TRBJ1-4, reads DAGVTQSPTHLIKTRGQQVTLRCSPKSGHDTVSWYQQALGQGPQFIFQYYEEEERQRGNFPDRFSGHQFPNYSSELNVNALLLGDSALYLCASSFGQGNEKLFFGSGTQLSVL.

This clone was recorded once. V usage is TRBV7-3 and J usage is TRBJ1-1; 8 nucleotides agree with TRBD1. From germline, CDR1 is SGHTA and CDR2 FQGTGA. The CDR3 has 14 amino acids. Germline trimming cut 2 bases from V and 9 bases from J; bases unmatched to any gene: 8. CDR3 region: CASSLDSGTGKAFF. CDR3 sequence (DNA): TGTGCCAGCAGCTTAGACTCCGGGACAGGAAAAGCTTTCTTT.

The CDR3, as DNA: TGTGCCAGCAGCCCACAGGGATCGAACACCGGGGAGCTGTTTTTT. The encoded protein is CASSPQGSNTGELFF. The rearrangement uses TRBV7-3 and TRBJ2-2, with D tentatively TRBD1 (6 bases). Per germline, CDR1 SGHTA and CDR2 FQGTGA. The CDR3 loop spans 15 amino acids. Trimming removed 5 bases from V and 0 bases from J, with 10 bases in between.

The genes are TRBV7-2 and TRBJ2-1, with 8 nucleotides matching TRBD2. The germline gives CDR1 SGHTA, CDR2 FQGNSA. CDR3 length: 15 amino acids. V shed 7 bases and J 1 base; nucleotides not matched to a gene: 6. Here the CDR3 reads CASTVRGGSYNEQFF. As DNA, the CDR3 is TGTGCCAGCACCGTTCGGGGGGGTTCCTACAATGAGCAGTTCTTC.